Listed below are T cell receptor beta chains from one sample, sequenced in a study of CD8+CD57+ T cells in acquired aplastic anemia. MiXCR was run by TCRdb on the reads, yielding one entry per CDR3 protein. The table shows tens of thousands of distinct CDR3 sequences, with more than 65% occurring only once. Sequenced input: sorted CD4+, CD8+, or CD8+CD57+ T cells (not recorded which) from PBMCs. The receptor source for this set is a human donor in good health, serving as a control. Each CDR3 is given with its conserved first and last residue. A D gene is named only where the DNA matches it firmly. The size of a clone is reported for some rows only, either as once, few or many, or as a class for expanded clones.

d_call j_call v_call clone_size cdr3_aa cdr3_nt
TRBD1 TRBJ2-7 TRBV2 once CASSGDRAHEQYF TGTGCCAGCAGTGGGGACAGGGCCCACGAGCAGTACTTC
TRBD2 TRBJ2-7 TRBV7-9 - CASSFTSGSQYEQYF TGTGCCAGCAGCTTTACTAGCGGGAGTCAGTACGAGCAGTACTTC
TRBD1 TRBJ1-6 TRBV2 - CASSGARGSSYNSPLHF TGTGCCAGCAGTGGGGCCAGGGGGAGCTCCTATAATTCACCCCTCCACTTT
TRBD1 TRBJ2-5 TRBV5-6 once CASRPGTGRAGETQYF TGTGCCAGCAGGCCCGGGACAGGGAGGGCTGGAGAGACCCAGTACTTC
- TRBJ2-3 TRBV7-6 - CASSLGPGTDTQYF TGTGCCAGCAGCTTAGGGCCGGGCACAGATACGCAGTATTTT
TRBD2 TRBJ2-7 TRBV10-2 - CASSETSGGQEYF TGCGCCAGCAGTGAGACTAGCGGGGGACAGGAGTACTTC
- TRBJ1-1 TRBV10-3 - CAISESGLNTEAFF TGTGCCATCAGTGAGTCGGGCCTGAACACTGAAGCTTTCTTT
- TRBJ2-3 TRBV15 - CATSSFRSDTQYF TGTGCCACCAGCTCATTCCGCTCAGATACGCAGTATTTT
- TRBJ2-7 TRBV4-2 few CASSQDLTGYEQYF TGTGCCAGCAGCCAAGATCTTACAGGCTACGAGCAGTACTTC
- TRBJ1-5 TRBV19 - CASNTGSQPQHF TGTGCCAGTAATACAGGGTCTCAGCCCCAGCATTTT
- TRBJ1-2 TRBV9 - CASSVDVGNYGYTF TGTGCCAGCAGCGTAGATGTAGGGAACTATGGCTACACCTTC
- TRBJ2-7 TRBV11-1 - CASSFLTGEDISYEQYF TGTGCCAGCAGTTTCCTGACAGGAGAAGATATCTCCTACGAGCAGTACTTC
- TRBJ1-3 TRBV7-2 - CPSSSQSSGNTIYF TGTCCCAGCAGCTCTCAGAGCTCTGGAAACACCATATATTTT
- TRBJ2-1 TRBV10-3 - CAISALDTRPTYNEQFF TGTGCCATCAGTGCCCTAGACACTCGCCCCACCTACAATGAGCAGTTCTTC
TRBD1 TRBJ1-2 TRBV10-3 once CAISARQGAEYGYTF TGTGCCATCAGCGCCAGACAGGGGGCCGAATATGGCTACACCTTC
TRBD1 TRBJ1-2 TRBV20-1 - CSANSPRTGNGYTF TGCAGTGCCAACAGCCCGCGGACAGGGAATGGCTACACCTTC
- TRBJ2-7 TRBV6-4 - CASSRPPVAYEQYF TGTGCCAGCAGCCGCCCGCCGGTTGCCTACGAGCAGTACTTC
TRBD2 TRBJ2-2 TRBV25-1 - CASSRLAENTGELFF TGTGCCAGCTCACGACTAGCGGAGAACACCGGGGAGCTGTTTTTT
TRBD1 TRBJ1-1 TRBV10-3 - CAISESITGETEAFF TGTGCCATCAGTGAGTCGATAACAGGGGAGACTGAAGCTTTCTTT
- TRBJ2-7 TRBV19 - CASTGGTPSREQYF TGTGCCAGTACCGGCGGGACTCCTTCTCGGGAGCAGTACTTC
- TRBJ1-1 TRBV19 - CASQNRIEAFF TGTGCCAGTCAAAACAGGATTGAAGCTTTCTTT
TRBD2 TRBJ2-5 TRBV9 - CASSVGSGGFETQYF TGTGCCAGCAGCGTAGGCAGCGGGGGGTTTGAGACCCAGTACTTC
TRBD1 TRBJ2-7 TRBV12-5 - CASVLAGETGSAEQYF TGTGCTAGTGTTCTCGCAGGGGAGACAGGGTCCGCCGAGCAGTACTTC
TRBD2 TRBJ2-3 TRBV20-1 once CSARSLAGLTDTQYF TGCAGTGCTAGGTCGCTAGCGGGCCTCACAGATACGCAGTATTTT
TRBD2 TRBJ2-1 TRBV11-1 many CASSPGLGGYEQFF TGTGCCAGCAGCCCCGGACTAGGAGGGTATGAGCAGTTCTTC
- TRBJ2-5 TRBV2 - CATGTVTGETQYF TGTGCCACCGGGACGGTAACAGGCGAGACCCAGTACTTC
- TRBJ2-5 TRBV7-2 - CASSKTRSGETQYF TGTGCCAGCAGCAAGACTAGGAGCGGAGAGACCCAGTACTTC
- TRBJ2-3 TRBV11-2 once CASSPGQTLSTDTQYF TGTGCCAGCAGCCCCGGACAGACCCTTAGCACAGATACGCAGTATTTT
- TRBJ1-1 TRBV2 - CASSPGHWNTEAFF TGTGCCAGCAGTCCGGGACACTGGAACACTGAAGCTTTCTTT
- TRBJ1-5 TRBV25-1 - CASSGLGNQPQHF TGTGCCAGCAGTGGATTAGGGAATCAGCCCCAGCATTTT
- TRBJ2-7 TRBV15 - CATSRDLSTYYGYEQYF TGTGCCACCAGCAGAGACCTAAGCACTTACTATGGCTACGAGCAGTACTTC
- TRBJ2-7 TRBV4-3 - CASSQDRDGYEQYF TGCGCCAGCAGCCAAGATCGGGACGGATACGAGCAGTACTTC
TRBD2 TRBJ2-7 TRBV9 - CASSVGTAGGSYEQYF TGTGCCAGCAGCGTAGGTACAGCGGGGGGCTCCTACGAGCAGTACTTC
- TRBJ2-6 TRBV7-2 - CASRPSGANVLTF TGTGCCAGCAGACCATCTGGGGCCAACGTCCTGACTTTC
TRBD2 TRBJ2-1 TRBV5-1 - CASSPGQRGGEQFF TGCGCCAGCAGCCCGGGACAGCGGGGGGGTGAGCAGTTCTTC
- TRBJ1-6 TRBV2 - CASDYNSPLHF TGTGCCAGCGACTATAATTCACCCCTCCACTTT
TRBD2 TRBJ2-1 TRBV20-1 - CSASPSGGYNEQFF TGCAGTGCTAGCCCTAGCGGGGGGTACAATGAGCAGTTCTTC
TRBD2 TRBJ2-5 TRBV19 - CASSLSTSGVVGAQYF TGTGCCAGTAGTTTATCGACTAGCGGGGTCGTTGGGGCCCAGTACTTC
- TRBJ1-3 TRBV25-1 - CASSVGSGNTIYF TGTGCCAGCAGTGTAGGGAGCGGAAACACCATATATTTT
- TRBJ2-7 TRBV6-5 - CASSWGGPRDEQYF TGTGCCAGCAGTTGGGGGGGCCCTCGGGACGAGCAGTACTTC
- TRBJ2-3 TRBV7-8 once CASSFTTGPTDTQYF TGTGCCAGCAGTTTCACGACAGGACCCACGGATACGCAGTATTTT
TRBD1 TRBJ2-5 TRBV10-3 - CATRRGQGEETQYF TGTGCCACCCGGAGGGGACAGGGAGAGGAGACCCAGTACTTC
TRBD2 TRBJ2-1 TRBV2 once CASKGLAVDEQFF TGTGCCAGCAAGGGACTAGCGGTGGATGAGCAGTTCTTC
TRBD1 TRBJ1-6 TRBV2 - CASRPGQGYSPLHF TGTGCCAGCAGACCGGGACAGGGGTATTCACCCCTCCACTTT
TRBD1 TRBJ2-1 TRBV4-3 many CASSQGQGALGNEQFF TGCGCCAGCAGCCAAGGACAGGGAGCCCTGGGGAATGAGCAGTTCTTC
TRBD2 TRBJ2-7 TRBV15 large CATRKRGAYEQYF TGTGCCACCAGGAAGCGGGGGGCCTACGAGCAGTACTTC
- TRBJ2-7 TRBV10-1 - CASSDGQRGYEQYF TGCGCCAGCAGCGACGGACAGCGCGGTTACGAGCAGTACTTC
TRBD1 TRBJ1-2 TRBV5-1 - CASSSGTDNYGYTF TGCGCCAGCAGTTCCGGGACAGATAACTATGGCTACACCTTC